Detailed here is one TCR beta chain. Its target is unknown. The data originate from a study of STAT5B mutations in CD4+ large granular lymphocyte leukemia. General study points: Without putative leukemic clones, patient CD4-sorted repertoires remained more clonal than healthy CD4+ repertoires.

V shed 3 bases and J shed 5 bases, with 17 bases lying between them. This CDR3 has 16 residues. Germline loops: CDR1 LNHDA, CDR2 SQIVND (reference sequence). Some clones are missing from TCRdb's copy, which holds only in-frame ones; the method was immunoSEQ multiplex PCR. The table records about 32,000 clones, over 80% of them present only once. The sequenced sample was CD4+ T cells from blood buffy coats. The sequence was obtained from a human donor in good health. V and J are TRBV19 and TRBJ1-5; D might be TRBD1 (5 bases). The CDR3 protein is CASSIRGGRAHQPQHF. CDR3 DNA: TGTGCCAGTAGTATTAGGGGAGGGAGGGCCCATCAGCCCCAGCATTTT.